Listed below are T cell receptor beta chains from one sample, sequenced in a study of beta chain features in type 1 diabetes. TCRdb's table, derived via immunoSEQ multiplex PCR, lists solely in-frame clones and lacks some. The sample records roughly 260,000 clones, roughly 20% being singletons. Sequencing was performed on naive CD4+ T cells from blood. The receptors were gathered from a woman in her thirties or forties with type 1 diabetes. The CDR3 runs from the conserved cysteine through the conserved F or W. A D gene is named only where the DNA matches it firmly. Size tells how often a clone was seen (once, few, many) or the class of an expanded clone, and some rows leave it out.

DNA: TGTGCCAGCAGTTCAGCAGTCGGAAGGGGGCATGAGCAGTTCTTC
CDR3: CASSSAVGRGHEQFF
D: TRBD1
J: TRBJ2-1
V: TRBV27
size: few

DNA: TGTGCCAGCAGAGTGAACTGGGAAGGGGGCACTGAAGCTTTCTTT
CDR3: CASRVNWEGGTEAFF
D: .
J: TRBJ1-1
V: TRBV6-6
size: .

DNA: TGTGCCAGCAGCGTAAACGGTTTCTCCTACAATGAGCAGTTCTTC
CDR3: CASSVNGFSYNEQFF
D: .
J: TRBJ2-1
V: TRBV9
size: few

DNA: TGTGCCAGCAGCTTTGAGCGGTCCTATGGCTACACCTTC
CDR3: CASSFERSYGYTF
D: .
J: TRBJ1-2
V: TRBV7-2
size: few

DNA: TGTGCCAGCAGTGAATATCCGGGTTTGCCGAATGAGCAGTTCTTC
CDR3: CASSEYPGLPNEQFF
D: .
J: TRBJ2-1
V: TRBV25-1
size: few

DNA: TGCAGCGTTAAAAGCGGGGGACAGGGGGTAGTAGGCACTGAAGCTTTCTTT
CDR3: CSVKSGGQGVVGTEAFF
D: TRBD1
J: TRBJ1-1
V: TRBV29-1
size: .

DNA: TGCGCCAGCAGCCAAAGTACAGCGGCCTATGGCTACACCTTC
CDR3: CASSQSTAAYGYTF
D: .
J: TRBJ1-2
V: TRBV4-1
size: few

DNA: TGTGCCAGCAGCGCCCAGGGCAACACTGAAGCTTTCTTT
CDR3: CASSAQGNTEAFF
D: .
J: TRBJ1-1
V: TRBV9
size: few

DNA: TGTGCCAGCAGTCCCTCCCGGCCGGGGGCCCTCCACTTT
CDR3: CASSPSRPGALHF
D: .
J: TRBJ1-6
V: TRBV2
size: .

DNA: TGTGCCAGCAGCTTATCCCTTAATCCCAGGCCGCAAGAGACCCAGTACTTC
CDR3: CASSLSLNPRPQETQYF
D: .
J: TRBJ2-5
V: TRBV7-9
size: few

DNA: TGTGCCAGTAGGGGACTAGCTCCCAACACCGGGGAGCTGTTTTTT
CDR3: CASRGLAPNTGELFF
D: TRBD2
J: TRBJ2-2
V: TRBV19
size: .

DNA: TGTGCCAGCAGTGGAGGGGGCCGGACCGGGGAGCTGTTTTTT
CDR3: CASSGGGRTGELFF
D: .
J: TRBJ2-2
V: TRBV28
size: .

DNA: TGTGCCAGCAGAACGGGACAGGCTTATGAAAAACTGTTTTTT
CDR3: CASRTGQAYEKLFF
D: TRBD1
J: TRBJ1-4
V: TRBV28
size: few

DNA: TGCGCCAGCAGCCAAGACAGGCTCTATGGCTACACCTTC
CDR3: CASSQDRLYGYTF
D: .
J: TRBJ1-2
V: TRBV4-3
size: few

DNA: TGTGCCAGCTGTGGGGGCGGGGGGGCCTACAATGAGCAGTTCTTC
CDR3: CASCGGGGAYNEQFF
D: TRBD2
J: TRBJ2-1
V: TRBV11-1
size: few

DNA: TGTGCCAGCAATACCGGCGGGACAGCCTATGGCTACACCTTC
CDR3: CASNTGGTAYGYTF
D: TRBD1
J: TRBJ1-2
V: TRBV6-5
size: few

DNA: TGTGCCAGCAGGGAGACAGGGGGGAATCAGCCCCAGCATTTT
CDR3: CASRETGGNQPQHF
D: TRBD1
J: TRBJ1-5
V: TRBV2
size: .

DNA: TGCGCCAGCAGCACCCAGGGGGGAAGCACAGATACGCAGTATTTT
CDR3: CASSTQGGSTDTQYF
D: .
J: TRBJ2-3
V: TRBV4-1
size: few

DNA: TGTGCCAGCGACGGGAGCTCTGGAAACACCATATATTTT
CDR3: CASDGSSGNTIYF
D: .
J: TRBJ1-3
V: TRBV19
size: .

DNA: TGTGCCAGCAGCTTAGGCGGGAGGGCCTACAATGAGCAGTTCTTC
CDR3: CASSLGGRAYNEQFF
D: TRBD2
J: TRBJ2-1
V: TRBV7-9
size: .

DNA: TGTGCCAGCAGCCCTAGTTGGCAGGGCGTCGGTGGAAACACCATATATTTT
CDR3: CASSPSWQGVGGNTIYF
D: .
J: TRBJ1-3
V: TRBV9
size: .

DNA: TGTGCCAGCAGCTCAGGGGTGTCCACAGATACGCAGTATTTT
CDR3: CASSSGVSTDTQYF
D: .
J: TRBJ2-3
V: TRBV7-2
size: few

DNA: TGTGCCAGCAGCTCCGACCGGGGAGCTGAAGCTTTCTTT
CDR3: CASSSDRGAEAFF
D: .
J: TRBJ1-1
V: TRBV7-3
size: .

DNA: TGTGCCAGTAGATCGACAGTAACAAGAGGTCAACTGTTTTTT
CDR3: CASRSTVTRGQLFF
D: .
J: TRBJ1-4
V: TRBV19
size: .

DNA: TGTGCCAGCAGTCTACAGGGCGACGGGGCCAACGTCCTGACTTTC
CDR3: CASSLQGDGANVLTF
D: .
J: TRBJ2-6
V: TRBV6-5
size: few

DNA: TGCAGTGCTCCGCGGGAGGCCCTACAGTTCTTC
CDR3: CSAPREALQFF
D: TRBD2
J: TRBJ2-1
V: TRBV20-1
size: .

DNA: TGTGCCAGCTCACAGCCGAACACCGGGGAGCTGTTTTTT
CDR3: CASSQPNTGELFF
D: .
J: TRBJ2-2
V: TRBV7-2
size: .

DNA: TGCGCCACCAGGACTAGCGGGCAGAACACCGGGGAGCTGTTTTTT
CDR3: CATRTSGQNTGELFF
D: TRBD2
J: TRBJ2-2
V: TRBV5-1
size: .

DNA: TGTGCCAGCAGTCCCCGGGGTGCGGAGGAGCAGTTCTTC
CDR3: CASSPRGAEEQFF
D: .
J: TRBJ2-1
V: TRBV5-4
size: .

DNA: TGTGCCAGCAGCACAACCGGGACAGGGGCCAACGTCCTGACTTTC
CDR3: CASSTTGTGANVLTF
D: .
J: TRBJ2-6
V: TRBV7-2
size: few

DNA: TGTGCCAGTAGTATAGGAAGGAGCTCCTACAATGAGCAGTTCTTC
CDR3: CASSIGRSSYNEQFF
D: .
J: TRBJ2-1
V: TRBV19
size: .

DNA: TGTGCCTGGAGTACCCAGGGGGCCCGCAATCAGCCCCAGCATTTT
CDR3: CAWSTQGARNQPQHF
D: TRBD1
J: TRBJ1-5
V: TRBV30
size: few

DNA: TGCAGTGCTAGAGCGGGGGTGGGCTACACCTTC
CDR3: CSARAGVGYTF
D: .
J: TRBJ1-2
V: TRBV20-1
size: .

DNA: TGTGCCAGCAGCTTAGTACTGGCGCGGGATGAGCAGTTCTTC
CDR3: CASSLVLARDEQFF
D: .
J: TRBJ2-1
V: TRBV7-6
size: few

DNA: TGTGCCTGGAGTCCCCGGACTAGCGGGAGGGTTGGGGAGCTGTTTTTT
CDR3: CAWSPRTSGRVGELFF
D: TRBD2
J: TRBJ2-2
V: TRBV30
size: .

DNA: TGTGCCAGCAGCTTGGCGCCGACTAGCGGGGGGGCGGATACGCAGTATTTT
CDR3: CASSLAPTSGGADTQYF
D: TRBD2
J: TRBJ2-3
V: TRBV5-4
size: .

DNA: TGTGCCAGCAGTGGGGCCTCGTTAGGCACTGAAGCTTTCTTT
CDR3: CASSGASLGTEAFF
D: .
J: TRBJ1-1
V: TRBV28
size: .

DNA: TGTGCCAGCACTCCGGGGACAGGGCCTAACTATGGCTACACCTTC
CDR3: CASTPGTGPNYGYTF
D: TRBD1
J: TRBJ1-2
V: TRBV6-1
size: once

DNA: TGTGCCAGCAGTTCCAGGACAGCAGGTTCCGGAGAGACCCAGTACTTC
CDR3: CASSSRTAGSGETQYF
D: .
J: TRBJ2-5
V: TRBV28
size: few

DNA: TGTGCCGGGGACAGATCCTACGAGCAGTACTTC
CDR3: CAGDRSYEQYF
D: TRBD1
J: TRBJ2-7
V: TRBV27
size: .

DNA: TGTGCCAGCAGCCTCCTAGCGGGAGGGCTCTACAATGAGCAGTTCTTC
CDR3: CASSLLAGGLYNEQFF
D: TRBD2
J: TRBJ2-1
V: TRBV11-2
size: .

DNA: TGTGCCAGCAGTGACCCGGGGACAGGGAACGCTGAAGCTTTCTTT
CDR3: CASSDPGTGNAEAFF
D: TRBD1
J: TRBJ1-1
V: TRBV25-1
size: .

DNA: TGCAGCGTCCCACCGACAGAGAATGGCTACACCTTC
CDR3: CSVPPTENGYTF
D: .
J: TRBJ1-2
V: TRBV29-1
size: .

DNA: TGTGCCAGCAGAGCCTCGAACATTCAGTACTTC
CDR3: CASRASNIQYF
D: .
J: TRBJ2-4
V: TRBV2
size: .

DNA: TGTGCCAGCAGCGTAAGTCCGGGCAATGAGCAGTTCTTC
CDR3: CASSVSPGNEQFF
D: .
J: TRBJ2-1
V: TRBV9
size: few

DNA: TGCAGCGTTGTTGAAGCTCCAGCGGGGCTTTACAATGAGCAGTTCTTC
CDR3: CSVVEAPAGLYNEQFF
D: TRBD2
J: TRBJ2-1
V: TRBV29-1
size: .

DNA: TGTGCCGTCTCTCCCCAGGGATCTGGGGCCAACGTCCTGACTTTC
CDR3: CAVSPQGSGANVLTF
D: .
J: TRBJ2-6
V: TRBV27
size: .

DNA: TGTGCCAGCAGCCTCCGTAGCGGCAATGAGCAGTTCTTC
CDR3: CASSLRSGNEQFF
D: .
J: TRBJ2-1
V: TRBV11-3
size: .

DNA: TGTGCCAGCAGCTTAGTAGGGGGACAGAAGAACACTGAAGCTTTCTTT
CDR3: CASSLVGGQKNTEAFF
D: TRBD1
J: TRBJ1-1
V: TRBV7-2
size: .

DNA: TGTGCCTGGAGCCCGGGAATCTCTGGAAACACCATATATTTT
CDR3: CAWSPGISGNTIYF
D: .
J: TRBJ1-3
V: TRBV30
size: .

DNA: TGCGCCAGCAGCTTGGAAGGGACAGGGACGAGGACCGGGGAGCTGTTTTTT
CDR3: CASSLEGTGTRTGELFF
D: TRBD1
J: TRBJ2-2
V: TRBV5-1
size: .

DNA: TGCGCCAGCAGCCACCCGGGACAGGGGGCCCACGAGCAGTACTTC
CDR3: CASSHPGQGAHEQYF
D: TRBD1
J: TRBJ2-7
V: TRBV4-3
size: few

DNA: TGCGCCAGCAGCCAACAGGGTAGCGGTTGGGGGATCAATGAGCAGTTCTTC
CDR3: CASSQQGSGWGINEQFF
D: .
J: TRBJ2-1
V: TRBV4-1
size: .

DNA: TGCAGCGTGGACGGGACAGAGGGCTCCTACGAGCAGTACTTC
CDR3: CSVDGTEGSYEQYF
D: TRBD1
J: TRBJ2-7
V: TRBV29-1
size: .

DNA: TGTGCCATCAGTCCCGGACAGGTCTACGAGCAGTACTTC
CDR3: CAISPGQVYEQYF
D: TRBD1
J: TRBJ2-7
V: TRBV10-3
size: few